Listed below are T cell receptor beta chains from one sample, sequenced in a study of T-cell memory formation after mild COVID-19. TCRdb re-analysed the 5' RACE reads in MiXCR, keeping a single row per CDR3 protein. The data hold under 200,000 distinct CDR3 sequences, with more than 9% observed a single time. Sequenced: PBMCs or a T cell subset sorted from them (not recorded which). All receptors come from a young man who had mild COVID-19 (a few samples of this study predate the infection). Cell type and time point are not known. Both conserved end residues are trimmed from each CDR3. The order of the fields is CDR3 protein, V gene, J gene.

ASILPGVGGYT,TRBV5-6,TRBJ1-2
SVVLGNYGYT,TRBV29-1,TRBJ1-2
SASLAGGRQETQY,TRBV20-1,TRBJ2-5
ASSIVGQDYGYT,TRBV19,TRBJ1-2
ASSLAGGGGIEQF,TRBV27,TRBJ2-1
ASRQDRGGHSYNEQF,TRBV28,TRBJ2-1
SAKPSSTYNEQF,TRBV20-1,TRBJ2-1
ASSLYGSSSPLH,TRBV7-9,TRBJ1-6
ASSLPLGTGDYGYT,TRBV5-1,TRBJ1-2
ASCIGSSYEQY,TRBV2,TRBJ2-7
APRRSKRYGYT,TRBV10-3,TRBJ1-2
ASSWARQGWNEQY,TRBV5-6,TRBJ2-7
SADRTSGTETQY,TRBV20-1,TRBJ2-5
ASSRSGASRSGTDTQY,TRBV7-2,TRBJ2-3
AVGGRMNTEAF,TRBV24-1,TRBJ1-1
ASSQDRGRVYEQF,TRBV11-2,TRBJ2-1
ASRMAGELF,TRBV12-3/TRBV12-4,TRBJ2-2
ASSDPPPRGMFTGELF,TRBV25-1,TRBJ2-2
ASSRKGKAGDEQF,TRBV6-5,TRBJ2-1
ASSPSVSGANVLT,TRBV12-3/TRBV12-4,TRBJ2-6
ASSQASGLGAF,TRBV16,TRBJ1-1
ASSSVGEEQY,TRBV18,TRBJ2-7
ASSSTRTGVYGYT,TRBV5-1,TRBJ1-2
ASSQAGLAGVAQY,TRBV3-1,TRBJ2-5
ASSVQGNKGKLF,TRBV7-9,TRBJ1-4